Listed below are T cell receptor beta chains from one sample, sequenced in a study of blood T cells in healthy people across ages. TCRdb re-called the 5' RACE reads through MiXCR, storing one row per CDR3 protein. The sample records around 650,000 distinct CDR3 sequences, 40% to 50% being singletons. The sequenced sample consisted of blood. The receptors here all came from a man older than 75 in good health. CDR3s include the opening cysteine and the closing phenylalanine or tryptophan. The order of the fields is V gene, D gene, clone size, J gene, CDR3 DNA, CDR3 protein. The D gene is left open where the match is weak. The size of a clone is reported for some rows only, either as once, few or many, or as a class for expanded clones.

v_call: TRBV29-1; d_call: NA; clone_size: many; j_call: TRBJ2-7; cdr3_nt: TGCAGCGTTGGGGACTCCTTCTCTTCGGGGGAGCAGTACTTC; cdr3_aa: CSVGDSFSSGEQYF
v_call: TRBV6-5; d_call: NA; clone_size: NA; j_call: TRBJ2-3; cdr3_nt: TGTGCCAGCAGTTACAGCGGAACTAGCACAGATACGCAGTATTTT; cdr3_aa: CASSYSGTSTDTQYF
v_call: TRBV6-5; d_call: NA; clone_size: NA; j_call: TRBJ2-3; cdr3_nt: TGTGCCAGCAGTTACTCCACTCGGGGGCCCCGGGGACCCACAGATACGCAGTATTTT; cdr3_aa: CASSYSTRGPRGPTDTQYF
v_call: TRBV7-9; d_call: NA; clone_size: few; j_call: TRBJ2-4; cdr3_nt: TGTGCCAGCAGCTTACCAGCGGCCAAAAACATTCAGTACTTC; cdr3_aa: CASSLPAAKNIQYF
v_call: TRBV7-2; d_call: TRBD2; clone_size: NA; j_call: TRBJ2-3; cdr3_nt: TGTGCCAGCAGCGACCGACTAGCGGGGGGGCGAGGAGATACGCAGTATTTT; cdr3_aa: CASSDRLAGGRGDTQYF
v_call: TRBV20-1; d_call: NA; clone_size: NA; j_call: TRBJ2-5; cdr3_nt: TGCAGCGCTCAAGACCAAGAGACCCAGTACTTC; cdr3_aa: CSAQDQETQYF
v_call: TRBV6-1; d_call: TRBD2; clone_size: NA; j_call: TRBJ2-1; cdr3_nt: TGTGCCAGCAGCCAGACTCCGAATCGGGGGGGCTACAATGAGCAGTTCTTC; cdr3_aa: CASSQTPNRGGYNEQFF
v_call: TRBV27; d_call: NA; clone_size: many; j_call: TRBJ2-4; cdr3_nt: TGTGCCAGCAGTTACCAACGTGGGAACATTCAGTACTTC; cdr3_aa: CASSYQRGNIQYF
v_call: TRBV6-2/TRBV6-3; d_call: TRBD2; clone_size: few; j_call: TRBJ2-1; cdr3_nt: TGTGCCAGCAGTTCTCGGACTAGCGGGAGTATATCCTACAATGAGCAGTTCTTC; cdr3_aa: CASSSRTSGSISYNEQFF
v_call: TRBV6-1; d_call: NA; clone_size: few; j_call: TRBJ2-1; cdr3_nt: TGTGCCAGCAGTGAAGCCCCCCGGCCCCCGTACAATGAGCAGTTCTTC; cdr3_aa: CASSEAPRPPYNEQFF
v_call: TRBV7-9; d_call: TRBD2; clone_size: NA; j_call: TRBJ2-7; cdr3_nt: TGTGCTATCAGCGGGGGGTCCTCCTACGAGCAGTACTTC; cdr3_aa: CAISGGSSYEQYF
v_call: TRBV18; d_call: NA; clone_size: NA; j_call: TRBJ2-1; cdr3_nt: TGTGCCAGCTCACGACTGACTCAAAGCTCCTACAATGAGCAGTTCTTC; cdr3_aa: CASSRLTQSSYNEQFF
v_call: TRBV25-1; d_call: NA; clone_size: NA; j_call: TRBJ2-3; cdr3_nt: TGTGCCAGCAGTGAATTTATGGGGGGAACAGATACGCAGTATTTT; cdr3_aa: CASSEFMGGTDTQYF
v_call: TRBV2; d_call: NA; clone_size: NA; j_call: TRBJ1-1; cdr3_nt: TGTGCCAGCCTTGACGAGACGAACACTGAAGCTTTCTTT; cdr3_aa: CASLDETNTEAFF
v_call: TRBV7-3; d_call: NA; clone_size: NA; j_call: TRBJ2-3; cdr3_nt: TGTGCCAGCAGCTCTTCCAGAACGTCAGATACGCAGTATTTT; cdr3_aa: CASSSSRTSDTQYF
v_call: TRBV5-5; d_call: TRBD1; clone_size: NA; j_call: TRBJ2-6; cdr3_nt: TGTGCCAGCAGCTTGGGGACAGGGCCCGATTTCTGCTCTGGGGCCAACGTCCTGACTTTC; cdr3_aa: CASSLGTGPDFCSGANVLTF
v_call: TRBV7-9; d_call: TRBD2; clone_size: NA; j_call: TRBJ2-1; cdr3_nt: TGTGCCAGCAGCTTCCTACTAAGCGGGGGGGCCTACAATGAGCAGTTCTTC; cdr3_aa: CASSFLLSGGAYNEQFF
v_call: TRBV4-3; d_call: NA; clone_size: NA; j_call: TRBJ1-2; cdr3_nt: TGCGCCAGCAGCCCTAGGGGTGGGAGCTACTATGGCTACACCTTC; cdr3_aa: CASSPRGGSYYGYTF
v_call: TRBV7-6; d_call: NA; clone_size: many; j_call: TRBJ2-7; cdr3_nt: TGTGCCAGCAGTTTACTGGGGGGTTACGAGCAGTACTTC; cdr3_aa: CASSLLGGYEQYF
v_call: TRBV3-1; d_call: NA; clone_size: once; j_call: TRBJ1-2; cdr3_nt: TGTGCCAGCAGCCAAGGACAGTTTAACTATGGCTACACCTTC; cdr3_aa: CASSQGQFNYGYTF
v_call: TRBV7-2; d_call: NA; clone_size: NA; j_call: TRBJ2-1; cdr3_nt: TGTGCCAGCAGGCCTTCCCCCAGGGGCTCCTCCTACAATGAGCAGTTCTTC; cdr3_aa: CASRPSPRGSSYNEQFF
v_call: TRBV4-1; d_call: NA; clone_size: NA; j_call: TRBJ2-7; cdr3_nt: TGCGCCAGCAGCCAAGATCCCGGAATCTCCTACGAGCAGTACTTC; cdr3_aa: CASSQDPGISYEQYF
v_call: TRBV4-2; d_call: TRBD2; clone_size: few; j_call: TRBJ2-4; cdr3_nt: TGTGCCAGCAGCCAAGATTCTGGCGGGGGGTTTGACATTCAGTACTTC; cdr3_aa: CASSQDSGGGFDIQYF
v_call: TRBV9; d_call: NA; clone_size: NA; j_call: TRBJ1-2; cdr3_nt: TGTGCCAGCAGCGCGCCTGGGCCGGGGTTTGGCTACACCTTC; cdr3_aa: CASSAPGPGFGYTF
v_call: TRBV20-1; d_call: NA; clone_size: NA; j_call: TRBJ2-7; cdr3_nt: TGCAGTGCTAGAGGCGAGCTTCGACTGGGCTACTACGAGCAGTACTTC; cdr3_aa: CSARGELRLGYYEQYF
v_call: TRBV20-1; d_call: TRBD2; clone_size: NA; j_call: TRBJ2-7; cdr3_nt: TGCAGTGCGGAAACTAGCGGGGGGGGCTACGGGCAGTACTTC; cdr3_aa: CSAETSGGGYGQYF
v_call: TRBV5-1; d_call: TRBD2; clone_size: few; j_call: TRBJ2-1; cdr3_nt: TGCGCCAGCAGCTTGGGGGCGGGGGTCGATGAGCAGTTCTTC; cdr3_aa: CASSLGAGVDEQFF
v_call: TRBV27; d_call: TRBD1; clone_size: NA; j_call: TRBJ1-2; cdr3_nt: TGTGCCAGCAGTTTGAAACGTGGGGGACAGGGAGGCTACACCTTC; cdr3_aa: CASSLKRGGQGGYTF
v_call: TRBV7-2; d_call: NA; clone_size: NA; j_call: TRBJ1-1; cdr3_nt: TGTGCCAGCAGCTTAACCTTCACTGAAGCTTTCTTT; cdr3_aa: CASSLTFTEAFF
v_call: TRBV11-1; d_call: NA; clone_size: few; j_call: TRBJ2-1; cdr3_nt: TGTGCCAGCAGCCCCAAACAGCCCGGCCCCTACAATGAGCAGTTCTTC; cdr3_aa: CASSPKQPGPYNEQFF
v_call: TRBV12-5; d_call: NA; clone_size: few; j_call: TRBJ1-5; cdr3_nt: TGTGCTAGTGGTGGAACAGGGTTTCAGCCCCAGCATTTT; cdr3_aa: CASGGTGFQPQHF